The 6 T cell receptor beta chains reported below all come from one sample, sequenced in a study of spatial heterogeneity in lung cancer. The time point: sample taken at primary tumor resection. TCRdb reprocessed the 5' RACE reads with MiXCR, giving one entry per CDR3 protein. The table includes about 15,000 distinct CDR3 sequences, roughly 3.9% detected once. Here the sequenced sample was normal lung tissue next to the tumor, taken at surgery. The receptors were gathered from a male donor with early-stage non-small cell lung cancer.

This clonotype was seen many times. Since the library was made to target alpha chains, this beta chain is a stray read and its abundance is not meaningful. The CDR3 region is CASSRQMNTEAFF. The DNA for the CDR3 is TGTGCCAGCAGCAGACAGATGAACACTGAAGCTTTCTTT. The J gene is TRBJ1-1, the V gene TRBV11-1; possibly TRBD1 for D (5 bases). Germline V gene lookup returns CDR1 SGHAT and CDR2 FQDESV (reference sequence). Trimming stripped 5 bases from V and 0 bases from J, with 7 bases between. The CDR3 runs to 13 residues.

This clonotype was counted many times. This beta chain lies outside the target of a library built for alpha chains; its clone size means little. The chain has TRBV29-1 and TRBJ2-3; the D is unclear. The CDR3 totals 13 residues. The V end lost 3 bases, the J end lost 0 bases, and 7 bases lay between the germline ends. Per germline, CDR1 SQVTM and CDR2 ANQGSEA. The CDR3: CSVEPSSTDTQYF. CDR3 nucleotide sequence: TGCAGCGTTGAGCCTTCTAGCACAGATACGCAGTATTTT.

This clonotype occurred once. The library was designed around alpha chains, so this beta chain is a stray read whose abundance carries little weight. The rearrangement links TRBV4-1 to TRBJ2-5; tentative D call: TRBD2 (6 bases). From germline, CDR1 is MGHRA and CDR2 YSYEKL. This CDR3 has 16 amino acids. The V end lost 0 bases, the J end lost 4 bases, and 15 bases lay between the germline ends. In DNA form, the CDR3 reads TGCGCCAGCAGCCAAGATGGCGGGGCTGGACGAGAGACCCAGTACTTC. Its translation: CASSQDGGAGRETQYF.

By proportion, this clonotype is medium-sized. The library was designed around alpha chains, so this beta chain is a stray read whose abundance carries little weight. The chain links TRBV4-1 to TRBJ2-6, with a tentative D call TRBD1 (6 bases). Germline CDR1 is MGHRA and CDR2 is YSYEKL. Trimming cost V 4 bases and J 4 bases, with 17 bases left between them. The CDR3 is made up of 17 amino acids. Here the CDR3 DNA reads TGCGCCAGCAGCCCATCGATCCAGGGGAGCGGGGCCAACGTCCTGACTTTC. Its protein product is CASSPSIQGSGANVLTF.

This clonotype was seen ten or more times. This beta chain represents an off-target read in a library built for alpha chains; its size is of limited meaning. The chain joins TRBV20-1 to TRBJ2-1; TRBD2 matches at 11 bases. The germline V gene has CDR1 DFQATT and CDR2 SNEGSKA (reference sequence). V lost 0 bases to trimming and J lost 2 bases; unmatched junction nucleotides: 0. This CDR3 spans 15 amino acids. The CDR3 coding sequence is TGCAGTGCTAGAGAGGGACTAGCGGCCTACAATGAGCAGTTCTTC. It is translated as CSAREGLAAYNEQFF.

This clonotype was picked up many times. A library made for alpha chains picked up this beta chain off target, so its size means little. V is TRBV12-3 or TRBV12-4 and J is TRBJ1-1; D is undetermined. V was cut by 8 bases and J by 11 bases, with 15 bases left in between. The CDR3 has 11 amino acids. The CDR3 sequence: CASGSGFQAFF. The CDR3 DNA follows: TGTGCCAGCGGGTCGGGGTTCCAGGCTTTCTTT.